This TCR beta chain was identified in a study of a mutant IDH1 vaccine in newly diagnosed glioma (dated by TCRdb to the early 2020s). At the level of the whole study: Vaccination began 4-6 weeks after radiotherapy alone, or alongside temozolomide cycles in the chemotherapy-containing groups. The week-35 safety follow-up was designated visit V12, and the week-47 end of study was designated visit V13. For exploratory analyses, longitudinal TCRB deep sequencing was carried out in about 25 treated patients wherever samples were available. Of the approximately 30 treated patients, approximately 62% were male and approximately 38% were female, and a mean age of around 40 years was recorded. Peripheral blood was drawn at six visits: V03 (baseline), V05, V07, V10, V12 and V13. Prior to enrollment, patients had been given standard therapy consisting of radiotherapy alone, temozolomide alone, or radiochemotherapy with temozolomide, with the combination given to most patients. The investigation overall reported the following: No apparent relationship was observed between pseudoprogression and alterations in the top peripheral T cell clonotypes detected by TCRB sequencing. PBMC samples for TCRB deep sequencing were selected based on availability. The authors stated that sample limitations prevented analyses of patient blood samples from being reproduced. Vaccine-induced immune responses across multiple MHC alleles were detected in about 92% of patients.

This clone was detected only once. What antigen it recognizes has not been identified. No quality values exist for individual bases; no much larger clone is one base distant. The V and J ends are trimmed by 3 bases and 4 bases, leaving 6 bases between them. From a lookup of the germline V gene (reference sequence), CDR1 and CDR2 are MNHEY and SMNVEV. The CDR3 measures 13 amino acids from cysteine to phenylalanine. Of all the DNA, just the CDR3 is kept, 39 bases in frame from base 1. The library was generated by the immunoSEQ multiplex PCR assay. Rearranged TCR beta chain sequences were amplified using the hsTCRB Kit according to the manufacturer's protocol. TCRB libraries were sequenced on an Illumina MiSeq. In the authors' own workflow: Demultiplexing, trimming and gene mapping were performed with the kit vendor's proprietary platform. Not all clones reach the TCRdb copy of this immuneACCESS table, which keeps in-frame sequences only. Checked studies attribute under half of the gap to unresolved V genes and leave the rest unexplained. V, J and clone size are those of that table, while D and trimming were read from the DNA. This sample has tens of thousands of clones in its table, and roughly 80% of those were observed once. The ten largest clonotypes hold around 11% of the sample.

This sample's time point label indicates: week 35, safety follow-up. Each vaccine dose was 300 ug of a 20-mer mutant IDH1 peptide in Montanide, given subcutaneously with topical imiquimod. Patients were given eight vaccinations, in weeks 1, 3, 5, 7, 11, 15, 19 and 23, which matched visits V03 through V10. Newly diagnosed WHO grade 3 or 4 IDH1-mutant astrocytomas showing loss of nuclear ATRX were present in the donors. The samples were drawn from NOA16, a multicentre, single-arm, open-label phase I trial in Germany that tested a mutant IDH1 peptide vaccine in humans for the first time. Genomic DNA for TCRB sequencing was extracted from EDTA blood using the DNeasy Blood and Tissue Kit.

The clonotype was recovered from a woman aged 40 to 49 with glioma. Material: PBMCs, obtained from a glioma patient whose treatment included an IDH1 peptide vaccine. The rearranged segments are TRBV27 and TRBJ2-2, with the D segment identity uncertain. The sequenced DNA: TGTGCCAGCAGTTTTACTGGCACCGGGGAGCTGTTTTTT. Translated, this is CASSFTGTGELFF.